This entry lists 31 T cell receptor beta chains sequenced from one sample in a study of PD-1 blockade in classical Hodgkin lymphoma. TCRdb's table, derived via immunoSEQ multiplex PCR, lists solely in-frame clones and lacks some. The sample holds roughly 2,800 clones, around 70% seen once. Stated time point: cycle 4 day 1 (C4D1), after more than five weeks of nivolumab. There was relapse after autologous stem cell transplantation in every patient, and there was variation in brentuximab vedotin exposure. The authors enriched CD8+ T cells from thawed PBMCs via magnetic negative selection. Source: CD8+ T cells from blood, taken before the fourth cycle of nivolumab. The source of these receptors is a human donor with classical Hodgkin lymphoma.

This chain links TRBV5-1 with TRBJ1-6, with D maybe TRBD1 (5 bases). The CDR3 is 14 residues long. Germline-derived CDR1 and CDR2 are SGHRS and YFSETQ. With 5 bases removed from V and 9 bases from J, the gap between germline ends came to 15 bases. The chain's CDR3 is CASRLRGQGSPLHF. In DNA form, the CDR3 reads TGCGCCAGCAGATTGAGGGGCCAGGGTTCACCCCTCCACTTT.

The chain has TRBV15 and TRBJ2-2; 10 bases agree with TRBD2. This CDR3 is built from 17 residues. The trim removed 0 bases at V and 5 bases at J, leaving 6 bases unmatched. Germline CDR1 is LNHNV and CDR2 is YYDKDF (reference sequence). CDR3 bases: TGTGCCACCAGCAGAGATATTCAGCGGGAGGGAACCGGGGAGCTGTTTTTT. Protein sequence: CATSRDIQREGTGELFF.

CDR3 DNA sequence: TGTGCCAGTAGTCTAGGCATCGAGCAGTACTTC. It codes for CASSLGIEQYF. The chain carries TRBV19 and TRBJ2-7; D gene uncertain. The CDR3 covers 11 residues. V dropped 5 bases and J dropped 6 bases, with 8 bases sitting between them. The germline V gene has CDR1 LNHDA and CDR2 SQIVND (reference sequence).

The chain recombines TRBV28 with TRBJ2-4; D perhaps matches TRBD1 (5 bases). This CDR3 contains 14 residues. From germline, CDR1 is MDHEN and CDR2 SYDVKM. Deletions cut 0 bases from V and 8 bases from J, with 11 bases between. CDR3 in DNA: TGTGCCAGCAGTTTATGGGGGCGAGACGACATTCAGTACTTC. This sequence encodes CASSLWGRDDIQYF. Full variable domain (outside the CDR3, taken from reference TRBV28 and TRBJ2-4): DVKVTQSSRYLVKRTGEKVFLECVQDMDHENMFWYRQDPGLGLRLIYFSYDVKMKEKGDIPEGYSVSREKKERFSLILESASTNQTSMYLCASSLWGRDDIQYFGAGTRLSVL.

The CDR3 is CASSDVSWGTDTQYF. CDR3 nucleotide sequence: TGTGCCAGCAGTGATGTTTCTTGGGGGACAGATACGCAGTATTTT. This chain uses TRBV25-1 with TRBJ2-3; D tentatively fits TRBD1 or TRBD2 (5 bases each). CDR3 length: 15 residues. Germline assignment: CDR1 MGHDK and CDR2 SYGVNS. V dropped 3 bases and J dropped 3 bases, with 13 bases sitting between them.

The J gene is TRBJ2-1, the V gene TRBV6-5; 8 bases map to TRBD2. With 6 bases clipped from V and 9 bases from J, the junction kept 4 bases outside the gene matches. The CDR3 contains 12 residues. Germline V gene lookup returns CDR1 MNHEY and CDR2 SVGAGI. The CDR3 DNA sequence: TGTGCCAGCAGCCGGACTAGCAGTGAGCAGTTCTTC. It is translated as CASSRTSSEQFF.

V is TRBV27 and J is TRBJ2-1; 7 bases match TRBD2. The CDR3 has 15 residues. In germline, CDR1 is MNHEY, CDR2 SMNVEV (reference sequence). V shed 4 bases and J 6 bases; nucleotides not matched to a gene: 9. The CDR3 region is CASSSPGGGGNEQFF. In nucleotides, the CDR3 is TGTGCCAGCAGTTCCCCGGGAGGAGGCGGCAATGAGCAGTTCTTC.

The chain is built from TRBV7-9 and TRBJ2-7; D possibly corresponds to TRBD2 (6 bases). This CDR3 is 15 amino acids long. Trimming took 4 bases from V and 7 from J, leaving 20 bases between them. Germline CDR1 is SEHNR and CDR2 is FQNEAQ (reference sequence). The CDR3 coding sequence is TGTGCCAGCAGCTCAGGACTACTAAATACGATGGAGCAGTACTTC. Its protein product is CASSSGLLNTMEQYF.

The J gene is TRBJ2-7, the V gene TRBV7-2; D possibly corresponds to TRBD2 (6 bases). V was cut by 4 bases and J by 3 bases, with 16 bases left in between. The CDR3 loop spans 15 amino acids. Germline CDR1 and CDR2: SGHTA and FQGNSA. CDR3 nucleotides: TGTGCCAGCAGCTCGGTGGGTGGAGGGGACTACGAGCAGTACTTC. Its translation is CASSSVGGGDYEQYF.

The chain carries TRBV13 and TRBJ2-7; no definite D call. Germline CDR1 PRHDT, CDR2 FYEKMQ (reference sequence). V was cut by 1 base and J by 4 bases, with 5 bases left in between. The CDR3 is made up of 12 amino acids. CDR3 bases: TGTGCCAGCAGCTTAGAGGGATACGAGCAGTACTTC. Its translation: CASSLEGYEQYF.

The chain is built from TRBV4-1 and TRBJ1-2; D unclear. CDR3 length: 15 residues. The germline gives CDR1 MGHRA, CDR2 YSYEKL. V was clipped by 1 base and J by 4 bases, with 13 bases between them. The CDR3 loop is CASSQAFTFVYGYTF. CDR3 coding DNA: TGCGCCAGCAGCCAAGCCTTTACCTTTGTCTATGGCTACACCTTC.

The rearrangement links TRBV5-8 to TRBJ2-7, with a possible D match to TRBD1 (5 bases). Germline V gives CDR1 SGHTS, CDR2 YDEGEE. V was pared by 4 bases and J by 6 bases, with 20 bases between. There are 15 residues in the CDR3. The CDR3 nucleotides are TGTGCCAGCAGCCGGTTCCAAGGGGTTTCCGTCGAGCAGTACTTC. Translating it yields CASSRFQGVSVEQYF.

There are a few counts of this clone. This rearrangement joins TRBV7-9 to TRBJ1-1; no reliable D call. The germline V and J ends were trimmed by 5 bases and 1 base, with 5 bases remaining between them. This CDR3 comprises 12 residues. Germline lookup yields CDR1 SEHNR and CDR2 FQNEAQ (reference sequence). The CDR3 sequence is CASSRANTEAFF. For the CDR3, the DNA is TGTGCCAGCAGCCGTGCGAACACTGAAGCTTTCTTT.

This clone was counted a single time. J is TRBJ2-7 and V is TRBV6-1; 11 bases are a match to TRBD2. Germline V CDR1 and CDR2: MNHNS, SASEGT. Losses at the gene ends were 6 bases for V and 1 base for J; bases not matched to a gene: 5. The CDR3 contains 15 residues. This CDR3 reads CASSVAGGTSYEQYF. The CDR3 bases are TGTGCCAGCAGCGTAGCGGGAGGGACATCCTACGAGCAGTACTTC.

J is TRBJ2-3 and V is TRBV4-1, with 7 bases aligning to TRBD2. Trimming removed 2 bases from V and 6 bases from J; junction bases left unmatched: 11. The CDR3 sequence is 16 residues long. The V gene's germline CDR1 is MGHRA and CDR2 YSYEKL. In nucleotides, the CDR3 is TGCGCCAGCAGCCAATCCATAGCGGGTGTGTGGGATACGCAGTATTTT. This gives the protein CASSQSIAGVWDTQYF.

The rearrangement joins TRBV4-1 to TRBJ1-2; 9 bases align to TRBD1. The CDR3 spans 14 residues. Germline V gene lookup returns CDR1 MGHRA and CDR2 YSYEKL. J was trimmed by 5 bases and V by 4 bases; bases with no gene match: 5. CDR3 loop: CASSPGTGTYGYTF. The CDR3 DNA reads as TGCGCCAGCAGCCCCGGGACAGGGACTTATGGCTACACCTTC.

The rearrangement links TRBV6-1 to TRBJ2-7; D uncertain. Germline lookup yields CDR1 MNHNS and CDR2 SASEGT. This CDR3 comprises 11 residues. Trimming left V 3 bases short and J 4 bases short, with 4 bases between. The DNA of the CDR3 is TGTGCCAGCAGTGATGTTTACGAGCAGTACTTC. This translates into CASSDVYEQYF.

The chain combines TRBV4-1 with TRBJ2-7, with TRBD2 matching 7 bases. Germline values: CDR1 MGHRA, CDR2 YSYEKL. The trim removed 8 bases at V and 4 bases at J, leaving 8 bases unmatched. The CDR3 is 13 amino acids. In nucleotides, the CDR3 is TGCGCCAGCTCCGATTCCGGGGGGTACGAGCAGTACTTC. The encoded protein is CASSDSGGYEQYF.

The CDR3 reads CASSPGTGTYGYTF. The DNA for the CDR3 is TGCGCCAGCAGCCCCGGGACAGGGACTTATGGCTACACCTTC. V and J are TRBV4-3 and TRBJ1-2, with TRBD1 identical over 9 bases. Germline V gene sequence: CDR1 LGHNA, CDR2 YSLEER. V was pared by 4 bases and J by 5 bases, with 5 bases of the junction left unmatched. This CDR3 has 14 residues.

This clone was seen more than once but under ten times. The CDR3 bases are TGTGCCAGCAGCGTTGGAGATTACGAGCAGTACTTC. This encodes CASSVGDYEQYF. The J gene is TRBJ2-7, the V gene TRBV13, with unresolved D. Germline V gene lookup returns CDR1 PRHDT and CDR2 FYEKMQ (reference sequence). Trimming took off 5 bases at V and 4 bases at J, with 9 bases between the two ends. The CDR3 totals 12 residues.

This chain links TRBV29-1 with TRBJ2-7; D call uncertain. Looked up from germline, CDR1 is SQVTM and CDR2 is ANQGSEA. Trimming shortened V by 6 bases and J by 0 bases, and 15 bases separated the two germline ends. This CDR3 is built from 14 residues. CDR3: CSVLTTQSSYEQYF. CDR3 nucleotides: TGCAGCGTCCTTACGACTCAGAGCTCCTACGAGCAGTACTTC.

The rearrangement links TRBV19 to TRBJ2-7, with 7 positions matching TRBD1. Germline V gene lookup returns CDR1 LNHDA and CDR2 SQIVND (reference sequence). The V segment lost 5 bases and the J segment 0 bases; nucleotides outside the gene matches: 7. The CDR3 contains 15 residues. This chain's CDR3 is CASSPWTGISYEQYF. CDR3 DNA sequence: TGTGCCAGTAGTCCCTGGACAGGAATCTCCTACGAGCAGTACTTC.

The chain employs TRBV28 and TRBJ2-7, with D unresolved. CDR1 is MDHEN, CDR2 SYDVKM, per germline. V lost 5 bases and J 3 bases, leaving 20 bases between the germline ends. The CDR3 has 16 residues. For the CDR3, the DNA is TGTGCCAGCAGTATGCCCCGGAGACTTCCTCACTACGAGCAGTACTTC. Translation: CASSMPRRLPHYEQYF.

The genes are TRBV5-4 and TRBJ1-4, with 11 bases fitting TRBD1. Germline CDR1 SGHNT, CDR2 YYREEE (reference sequence). Trimming cost V 4 bases and J 4 bases; bases outside gene matches: 6. This CDR3 is 16 amino acids long. The CDR3 spells CASSIRTGGVNEKLFF. The CDR3 DNA reads as TGTGCCAGCAGCATAAGGACAGGGGGCGTTAATGAAAAACTGTTTTTT.

The rearrangement links TRBV7-9 to TRBJ1-5; the D gene is possibly TRBD1 (5 bases). CDR1 and CDR2 (germline): SEHNR, FQNEAQ (reference sequence). Trimming cost V 3 bases and J 5 bases, with 8 bases left between them. The CDR3 length is 13 residues. The CDR3 DNA follows: TGTGCCAGCAGCTTCGGGGGTCATCAGCCCCAGCATTTT. Protein: CASSFGGHQPQHF.

The gene calls are TRBV6-5 and TRBJ1-1; D not certain. This CDR3 comprises 13 residues. CDR1 and CDR2 from the germline V gene are MNHEY and SVGAGI. V lost 1 base to trimming and J lost 4 bases, with 7 bases between them. CDR3 residues: CASSYFVFTEAFF. The CDR3 coding sequence is TGTGCCAGCAGTTACTTTGTCTTCACTGAAGCTTTCTTT.

This clone was observed a few times. J is TRBJ1-2 and V is TRBV2; unclear D gene. CDR1 is SNHLY, CDR2 FYNNEI, per germline. The V end lost 2 bases, the J end lost 8 bases, and 12 bases lay between the germline ends. This CDR3 spans 13 amino acids. CDR3 in amino acids: CASSELALGGYTF. In DNA form, the CDR3 reads TGTGCCAGCAGTGAACTGGCCCTGGGGGGCTACACCTTC.

The V gene is TRBV4-1, the J gene TRBJ2-6; 8 bases fit TRBD1. Germline CDR1 is MGHRA and CDR2 is YSYEKL. The J segment lost 2 bases and the V segment lost 5 bases, leaving 14 bases of the junction unmatched. The CDR3 runs to 19 residues. The CDR3: CASSAQPTGVSAGANVLTF. As DNA, the CDR3 is TGCGCCAGCAGCGCACAACCGACAGGGGTCTCAGCTGGGGCCAACGTCCTGACTTTC.

The rearrangement joins TRBV14 to TRBJ2-7, with 7 bases matching TRBD2. Germline V gene sequence: CDR1 SGHDN, CDR2 FVKESK. The junction had 13 bases not matched to a gene; V was cut back by 1 base and J by 7 bases. The CDR3 consists of 16 residues. CDR3 nucleotide sequence: TGTGCCAGCAGCCAAGGATTGTGGGAGGGCCGATATGAGCAGTACTTC. Amino acid sequence: CASSQGLWEGRYEQYF.

This chain uses TRBV9 with TRBJ2-7; 7 bases map to TRBD2. Losses at the gene ends were 0 bases for V and 6 bases for J; bases not matched to a gene: 6. CDR1 is SGDLS and CDR2 is YYNGEE in the germline V gene. The length of the CDR3 is 14 residues. The CDR3 DNA reads TGTGCCAGCAGCGTAGGGGGCGGGAGCTTCGAGCAGTACTTC. Its protein product is CASSVGGGSFEQYF.

This clone has more than one count but fewer than ten. The genes are TRBV4-2 and TRBJ2-2, with 10 bases lining up with TRBD2. CDR1 is LGHNA and CDR2 is YNFKEQ in the germline V gene. The length of the CDR3 is 15 residues. The V gene end was trimmed by 2 bases and the J gene end by 3 bases; junction bases not matched to a gene: 0. The CDR3 loop is CASSQLAGDTGELFF. The CDR3 nucleotides are TGTGCCAGCAGCCAACTAGCGGGAGACACCGGGGAGCTGTTTTTT.